This is a list of T cell receptor beta chains from one sample in a study of tumor-infiltrating lymphocytes in oesophageal squamous cell carcinoma. MiXCR was run by TCRdb on the PCR reads, yielding one entry per CDR3 protein. The repertoire consists of 10,000 or so distinct CDR3 sequences, with about 60% occurring once and the leading ten covering more than 20%. Sequencing was performed on esophageal tumor tissue. The receptor source for this set is a female donor with esophageal squamous cell carcinoma. The CDR3 runs from the conserved cysteine through the conserved F or W. Each record gives: clone size, V gene, CDR3 length, D gene, J gene, CDR3 DNA, CDR3 protein. D genes are given only for firm matches. Not all rows give a size; the values are once, few, many and, for expanded clones, a class.

size: NA; V: TRBV5-6; length: 14; D: NA; J: TRBJ2-7; DNA: TGTGCCAGCAGCCCACAAGGGAACCCCTACGAGCAGTACTTC; CDR3: CASSPQGNPYEQYF
size: NA; V: TRBV6-1; length: 17; D: NA; J: TRBJ1-2; DNA: TGTGCCAGCACGATACACACGGGGCCGCTACCTAACTATGGCTACACCTTC; CDR3: CASTIHTGPLPNYGYTF
size: NA; V: TRBV7-2; length: 16; D: NA; J: TRBJ1-1; DNA: TGTGCCAGCAGCTTAGGTCCGGGACGGATGAACACTGAAGCTTTCTTT; CDR3: CASSLGPGRMNTEAFF
size: NA; V: TRBV28; length: 13; D: NA; J: TRBJ1-2; DNA: TGTGCCAGCAGTTTATTGGGGGGCTATGGCTACACCTTC; CDR3: CASSLLGGYGYTF
size: NA; V: TRBV28; length: 12; D: NA; J: TRBJ1-1; DNA: TGTGCCAGCAGTTTCGGGCTCCTCGGGGTGTTTTTT; CDR3: CASSFGLLGVFF
size: NA; V: TRBV11-1; length: 15; D: NA; J: TRBJ2-7; DNA: TGTGCCAGCAGCTTATATAGTACAGGGAAAAACGAGCAGTACTTC; CDR3: CASSLYSTGKNEQYF
size: NA; V: TRBV6-8; length: 12; D: NA; J: TRBJ1-1; DNA: TGTGCCAGCACGACAGGTCCGCCTGTGTCTTTCTTT; CDR3: CASTTGPPVSFF
size: NA; V: TRBV7-5; length: 19; D: NA; J: TRBJ2-4; DNA: NA; CDR3: CISVPEAKQRDVGTYEQYF
size: large; V: TRBV7-3; length: 16; D: TRBD2; J: TRBJ2-1; DNA: TGTGCCAGCAGCTTAGGATCTAGCGGGGGACACAATGAGCAGTTCTTC; CDR3: CASSLGSSGGHNEQFF
size: NA; V: TRBV7-6; length: 13; D: NA; J: TRBJ2-5; DNA: TGTGCTAGCAGCTCGATAAGCCAAGAGACCCAGTACTTC; CDR3: CASSSISQETQYF
size: NA; V: TRBV12-3/TRBV12-4; length: 20; D: NA; J: TRBJ1-2; DNA: TGTGCCAGCAGTTTAGCGCTGCGAGGGTGGGGGTTCATCTCTAGCTATGGCTACACCTTC; CDR3: CASSLALRGWGFISSYGYTF
size: NA; V: TRBV7-2; length: 15; D: TRBD2; J: TRBJ2-3; DNA: TGTGCCAGCAGCCGCCTGGCGGGAGGTGCAGATACGCAGTATTTT; CDR3: CASSRLAGGADTQYF
size: NA; V: TRBV7-2; length: 13; D: NA; J: TRBJ1-6; DNA: TGTGCCAGCAGCTTAGCAGGAGCCTACGAGCAGTACTTT; CDR3: CASSLAGAYEQYF
size: NA; V: TRBV4-1; length: 18; D: TRBD1; J: TRBJ2-6; DNA: TGCGCCAGCAGCCTACAACCGGGACAGGTATCTGGGGCCAACGTCCTGACTTTC; CDR3: CASSLQPGQVSGANVLTF
size: medium-sized; V: TRBV5-1; length: 15; D: TRBD2; J: TRBJ2-1; DNA: TGCGCCAGCAGCTTGGGACTAGCGGGGGTGGATGAGCAGTTCTTC; CDR3: CASSLGLAGVDEQFF
size: medium-sized; V: TRBV24-1; length: 16; D: NA; J: TRBJ2-2; DNA: TGTGCCACCAGTGATTGGGGAGTCCAGTACACCGGGGAGCTGTTTTTT; CDR3: CATSDWGVQYTGELFF
size: NA; V: TRBV12-3/TRBV12-4; length: 14; D: NA; J: TRBJ2-7; DNA: TGTGCCAGCAGTTCCGGACAGAACTCCTACGAGCAGTACTTC; CDR3: CASSSGQNSYEQYF
size: NA; V: TRBV6-8; length: 15; D: NA; J: TRBJ1-4; DNA: TGTGCTCCCACGGGTAGTGGGGAAACTAATGAAAAACTGTTTTTT; CDR3: CAPTGSGETNEKLFF
size: NA; V: TRBV28; length: 16; D: TRBD2; J: TRBJ2-3; DNA: TGTGCCAGCAGTTTATCAGTAGCGGGGAGCACAGATACGCAGTATTTT; CDR3: CASSLSVAGSTDTQYF
size: hyperexpanded; V: TRBV7-3; length: 13; D: NA; J: TRBJ2-1; DNA: TGTGCCAGCAGCTTAGGGGGGTGGGGTGAGCAGTTCTTC; CDR3: CASSLGGWGEQFF
size: NA; V: TRBV7-9; length: 17; D: TRBD2; J: TRBJ2-1; DNA: TGTGCCAGCAGCTCCCCCCGGCGGGGGGTATCCTACAATGAGCAGTTCTTC; CDR3: CASSSPRRGVSYNEQFF
size: NA; V: TRBV7-2; length: 16; D: TRBD2; J: TRBJ2-3; DNA: TGTGCCAGCAGCCTGGGGACTAGCGGGGGCACAGATACGCAGTATTTT; CDR3: CASSLGTSGGTDTQYF
size: NA; V: TRBV7-8; length: 13; D: NA; J: TRBJ2-1; DNA: TGTGCCAGCAGCAGCAGGGAGGAAAGCGAGCAGTTCTTC; CDR3: CASSSREESEQFF
size: few; V: TRBV7-3; length: 14; D: NA; J: TRBJ2-3; DNA: TGTGCCAGCTCGGGGGCTAGCGGCACAGATACGCAGTATTTT; CDR3: CASSGASGTDTQYF
size: NA; V: TRBV28; length: 15; D: TRBD2; J: TRBJ2-1; DNA: TGTGCCAGCAGACGGACTAGCGGGATGGCTGATGAGCAGTTCTTC; CDR3: CASRRTSGMADEQFF
size: NA; V: TRBV10-3; length: 12; D: NA; J: TRBJ2-4; DNA: TGTGCCGTCCGGGACTCCCAGTCGTTTCAGTACTTC; CDR3: CAVRDSQSFQYF